This T cell receptor beta chain was sequenced for a study of blood T cell repertoires in COVID-19. Germline lookup yields CDR1 MGHRA and CDR2 YSYEKL. CDR3 size: 15 residues. The ends lost 4 bases at V and 6 bases at J; junction bases unmatched: 6. The data were produced by immunoSEQ multiplex PCR, yet TCRdb's version contains in-frame clones alone and is incomplete. The top ten clones hold around 40% of a sample with tens of thousands of clones, around 86% of them seen once. The source of this sequence is a woman of 80 years or more with acute or convalescent COVID-19. The chain recombines TRBV4-1 with TRBJ1-6; the match to TRBD1 covers 7 bases. Sequenced input: peripheral blood. CDR3 loop: CASSPPGQPNSPLHF. The DNA for the CDR3 is TGCGCCAGCAGCCCACCGGGACAGCCTAATTCACCCCTCCACTTT.